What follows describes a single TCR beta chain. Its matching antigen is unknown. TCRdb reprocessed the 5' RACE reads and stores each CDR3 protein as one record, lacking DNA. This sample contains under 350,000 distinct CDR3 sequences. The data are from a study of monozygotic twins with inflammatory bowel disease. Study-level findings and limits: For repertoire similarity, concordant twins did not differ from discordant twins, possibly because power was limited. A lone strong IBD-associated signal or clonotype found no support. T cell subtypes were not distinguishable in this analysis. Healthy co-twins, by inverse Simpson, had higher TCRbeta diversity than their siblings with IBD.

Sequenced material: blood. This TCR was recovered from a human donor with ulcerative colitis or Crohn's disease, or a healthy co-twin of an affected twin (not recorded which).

The CDR3 here is CASSLVRTGNSPLHF. This chain links TRBV7-2 with TRBJ1-6; TCRdb indicates TRBD1, and absent DNA this call remains unverified. There are 15 residues in the CDR3. Germline-derived CDR1 and CDR2 are SGHTA and FQGNSA.